These 12 T cell receptor beta chains came from one sample sequenced in a study of response to subunit inactivated influenza vaccine. Each CDR3 protein gets one entry after TCRdb re-called the RT-PCR reads with MiXCR. The sample has roughly 570,000 distinct CDR3 sequences, around 15% seen once. Sequenced material: PBMCs from blood, taken 11 to 12 days after vaccination. The receptors were gathered from a man aged 45 to 65 who received an inactivated influenza vaccine.

This clonotype was counted only a few times. V and J are TRBV5-6 and TRBJ1-1, with D unresolved. CDR1 SGHDT and CDR2 YYEEEE come from the germline V gene. The CDR3 sequence is 16 residues long. Trimming pared 0 bases from V and 0 bases from J, leaving 12 bases between. CDR3 sequence reads: CASSLAHQSLNTEAFF. The CDR3 DNA is TGTGCCAGCAGCTTGGCCCACCAGAGCTTGAACACTGAAGCTTTCTTT.

This clonotype was seen many times. V gene TRBV11-2 combines with J gene TRBJ2-5; 7 bases are shared with TRBD2. J was trimmed by 1 base and V by 4 bases; bases with no gene match: 9. Germline CDR1 reads SGHAT; CDR2 reads FQNNGV. The CDR3 covers 16 residues. CDR3 DNA sequence: TGTGCCAGCAGCTCCCTAGGCGGGGGAGTCCAAGAGACCCAGTACTTC. This codes for CASSSLGGGVQETQYF.

The V gene is TRBV12-3 or TRBV12-4, the J gene TRBJ1-4; D gene uncertain. The CDR3 length is 15 residues. Trimming cost V 3 bases and J 4 bases, with 12 bases left between them. Here the CDR3 DNA reads TGTGCCAGCAGTTTTGAAGGGAGGGTTAATGAAAAACTGTTTTTT. Its protein is CASSFEGRVNEKLFF.

This clonotype was seen a few times. This chain joins TRBV12-3 or TRBV12-4 and TRBJ2-7; TRBD1 is a possible D gene (6 bases). The CDR3 totals 14 residues. With 4 bases removed from V and 2 bases from J, the gap between germline ends came to 12 bases. CDR3 bases: TGTGCCAGCAGTTCAGAGACAGGTCCCTACGAGCAGTACTTC. As protein: CASSSETGPYEQYF.

This clonotype has at least ten counts. V and J are TRBV5-1 and TRBJ1-3; possible D gene TRBD1, 5 bases. Trimming removed 0 bases at V and 4 bases at J, with 11 bases between. Germline CDR1 and CDR2: SGHRS and YFSETQ. The length of the CDR3 is 15 residues. The CDR3 reads CASSLAGTAGNTIYF. In DNA form, the CDR3 reads TGCGCCAGCAGCTTGGCCGGGACCGCCGGAAACACCATATATTTT.

This clonotype was found a few times. This chain links TRBV20-1 with TRBJ2-5; 8 bases map to TRBD2. The CDR3 length is 13 residues. Germline loops: CDR1 DFQATT, CDR2 SNEGSKA (reference sequence). Trimming took 6 bases from V and 2 from J; bases not matched to a gene: 5. The CDR3 DNA sequence: TGCAGTGCGCTAACTAGCGGACAAGAGACCCAGTACTTC. Translation gives CSALTSGQETQYF.

This chain links TRBV20-1 with TRBJ2-3; 8 bases map to TRBD2. The V and J ends lost 6 bases and 4 bases, in that order; junction bases with no gene match: 12. CDR1 and CDR2 (germline): DFQATT, SNEGSKA (reference sequence). The CDR3 is 15 residues long. CDR3 loop: CSAPGGGPVPDTQYF. CDR3 nucleotides: TGCAGTGCCCCGGGCGGGGGGCCCGTGCCAGATACGCAGTATTTT.

This clonotype was counted only a few times. The genes are TRBV24-1 and TRBJ2-1, with TRBD2 as a possible D gene (6 bases). Trimming left V 9 bases short and J 2 bases short, with 10 bases between. From germline, CDR1 is KGHDR and CDR2 SFDVKD. The CDR3 totals 13 residues. CDR3 coding DNA: TGTGCCACCGGGGGGTTAACCTACAATGAGCAGTTCTTC. Its protein is CATGGLTYNEQFF.

This clonotype was observed a handful of times. The V gene is TRBV12-3 or TRBV12-4, the J gene TRBJ2-2; D tentatively reads TRBD1 or TRBD2 (5 bases each). V was cut by 1 base and J by 10 bases, with 13 bases left in between. The CDR3 has 14 amino acids. This CDR3 is CASSLERGAAELFF. CDR3 in DNA: TGTGCCAGCAGTTTAGAAAGGGGAGCGGCGGAGCTGTTTTTT.

The J gene is TRBJ1-1, the V gene TRBV9; no clear D. Germline CDR1 reads SGDLS; CDR2 reads YYNGEE. The CDR3 totals 15 residues. The ends were cut back, 0 bases at V and 1 base at J, with 10 bases in the middle. The CDR3 bases are TGTGCCAGCAGCGTAGATCCGGGATGGAACACTGAAGCTTTCTTT. Translation: CASSVDPGWNTEAFF.

Only a few counts were recorded for this clonotype. The rearrangement joins TRBV6-1 to TRBJ1-5; D remains ambiguous. Trimming took off 6 bases at V and 9 bases at J, with 18 bases between the two ends. This CDR3 contains 14 residues. Germline CDR1 MNHNS, CDR2 SASEGT. The CDR3 nucleotides read TGTGCCAGCAGGTCTTACCGGGGTCAGCTGCCCCAGCATTTT. It encodes CASRSYRGQLPQHF.

Only a few counts were recorded for this clonotype. This sequence joins TRBV19 and TRBJ1-5; TRBD1 is a possible D gene (6 bases). Germline V gives CDR1 LNHDA, CDR2 SQIVND (reference sequence). The CDR3 contains 15 residues. Trimming pared 5 bases from V and 7 bases from J, leaving 18 bases between. The CDR3 sequence is CASSRQGSPSQPQHF. The CDR3 bases are TGTGCCAGTAGTCGTCAGGGGAGTCCTTCGCAGCCCCAGCATTTT.